This T cell receptor (beta chain) was found in a study of T cells after somatic rescue of genetic block. Using immunoSEQ multiplex PCR, the repertoire was profiled, and TCRdb retains in-frame clones only, with some absent. The sample contains 10,000 to 15,000 clones, less than 85% of which appear only once. The germline V gene has CDR1 WSHSY and CDR2 SAAADI. The CDR3 length is 15 residues. V was shortened by 4 bases and J by 4 bases, with 13 bases between the two germline ends. This TCR was sampled from a boy aged 10-17 years. The sequenced material came from peripheral blood mononuclear cells (PBMCs). The chain links TRBV10-2 to TRBJ1-4; maybe TRBD1 (6 bases). The CDR3 coding sequence is TGCGCCAGCAGTGCCTCGGGGGCACTTAATGAAAAACTGTTTTTT. Its protein is CASSASGALNEKLFF.